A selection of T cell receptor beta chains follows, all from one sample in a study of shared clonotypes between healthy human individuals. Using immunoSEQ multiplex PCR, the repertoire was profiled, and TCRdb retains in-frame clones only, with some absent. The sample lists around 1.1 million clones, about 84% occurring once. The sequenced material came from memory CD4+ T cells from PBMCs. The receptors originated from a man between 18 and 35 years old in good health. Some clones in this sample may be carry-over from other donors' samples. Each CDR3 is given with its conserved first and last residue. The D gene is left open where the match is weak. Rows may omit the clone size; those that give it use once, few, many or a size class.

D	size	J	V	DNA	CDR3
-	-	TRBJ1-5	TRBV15	TGTGCCACCAGCAGACTCAGAGCGGCAGGGATTAATCAGCCCCAGCATTTT	CATSRLRAAGINQPQHF
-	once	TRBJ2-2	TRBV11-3	TGTGCCAGCAGCTTGGGTCTATCGGGGGAGCTGTTTTTT	CASSLGLSGELFF
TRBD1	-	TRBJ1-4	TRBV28	TGTGCCAGCAGTTCCCGGACAGGGTACGAAAAACTGTTTTTT	CASSSRTGYEKLFF
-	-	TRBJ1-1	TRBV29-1	TGCAGCGTGGAGGGACGGATGAACACTGAAGCTTTCTTT	CSVEGRMNTEAFF
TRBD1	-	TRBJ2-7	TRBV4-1	TGCGCCAGCAGCTTCGACAGGGGGAGAGACGAGCAGTACTTC	CASSFDRGRDEQYF
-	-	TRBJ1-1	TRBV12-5	TGTGCTAGTGGTTTGTTCCAGGGCTATCCCTCAGACACTGAAGCTTTCTTT	CASGLFQGYPSDTEAFF
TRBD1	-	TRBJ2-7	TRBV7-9	TGTGCCAGCAGCTCCGCCCGGGACAGCTTCTACGAGCAGTACTTC	CASSSARDSFYEQYF
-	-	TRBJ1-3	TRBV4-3	TGCGCCAGCAGCCCGGAGGACGGAATCTTGGGAAACACCATATATTTT	CASSPEDGILGNTIYF
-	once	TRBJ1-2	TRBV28	TGTGCCAGCAGGGCAGGGCTTAACTATGGCTACACCTTC	CASRAGLNYGYTF
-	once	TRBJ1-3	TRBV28	TGTGCCAGCAGTTCGGCAGGGCTCCAATCTGGAAACACCATATATTTT	CASSSAGLQSGNTIYF
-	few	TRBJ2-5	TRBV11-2	TGTGCCAGCAGGACGGGACTTGGGGCCCAGTACTTC	CASRTGLGAQYF
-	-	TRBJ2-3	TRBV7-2	TGTGCCAGCAGCTTTCGCCCTGGCACAGATACGCAGTATTTT	CASSFRPGTDTQYF
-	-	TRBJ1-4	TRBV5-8	TGTGCCAGCAGCGCAGACACGGCCAATGAAAAACTGTTTTTT	CASSADTANEKLFF
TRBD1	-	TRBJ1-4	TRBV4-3	TGCGCCAGCAGCCATTCGACAGGGCCAAATGAAAAACTGTTTTTT	CASSHSTGPNEKLFF
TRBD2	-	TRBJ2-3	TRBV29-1	TGCAGCAGTCGGGGACTAGCGGGGGATGGAGATACGCAGTATTTT	CSSRGLAGDGDTQYF
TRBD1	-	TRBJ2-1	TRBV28	TGTGCCAGCAGACAATCGACAGGGCAGTTAAGTGAGCAGTTCTTC	CASRQSTGQLSEQFF
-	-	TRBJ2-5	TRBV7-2	TGTGCCAGCAGCTTAACTTCGGCGGGGAAACAAGAGACCCAGTACTTC	CASSLTSAGKQETQYF
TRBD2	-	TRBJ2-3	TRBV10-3	TGTGCCATCAGTGAGACCCCGGGAGGGACCACAGATACGCAGTATTTT	CAISETPGGTTDTQYF
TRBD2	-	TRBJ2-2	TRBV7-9	TGTGCCAGCAGCTTAGCGCTAGCGGGAGGGACCGGGGAGCTGTTTTTT	CASSLALAGGTGELFF
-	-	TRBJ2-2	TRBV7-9	TGTGCCAGCAGCTTATCCTCCGGGGAGCTGTTTTTT	CASSLSSGELFF
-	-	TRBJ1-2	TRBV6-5	TGTGCCAGCAGCCTTGACCCGACATCTAACTATGGCTACACCTTC	CASSLDPTSNYGYTF
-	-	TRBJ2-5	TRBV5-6	TGTGCCAGCAGCTTGGCTTCCGAGACCCAGTACTTC	CASSLASETQYF
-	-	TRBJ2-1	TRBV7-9	TGTGCCAGCAGTTCTCTGGATGGGGGTTACAATGAGCAGTTCTTC	CASSSLDGGYNEQFF
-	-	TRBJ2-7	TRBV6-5	TGTGCCAGCAGAAACCGGGGAAGAAGCTCCTACGAGCAGTACTTC	CASRNRGRSSYEQYF
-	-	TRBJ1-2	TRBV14	TGTGCCAGCAGCCAAGATCAAGGGGGGCACAAGTGGAGGAACTATGGCTACACCTTC	CASSQDQGGHKWRNYGYTF
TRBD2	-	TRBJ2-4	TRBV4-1	TGCGCCAGCAGCCCCTCGACTAGCGGGAGGGCCGGGAACATTCAGTACTTC	CASSPSTSGRAGNIQYF
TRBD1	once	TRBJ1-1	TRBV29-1	TGCAGCGTCGAGGACAGGGAGGCTGAAGCTTTCTTT	CSVEDREAEAFF
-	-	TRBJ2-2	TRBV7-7	TGTGCCAGCAGCTTGGAGGTCTCAGGAGCGGCCAACACCGGGGAGCTGTTTTTT	CASSLEVSGAANTGELFF
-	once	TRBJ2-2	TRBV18	TGTGCCAGCTCACCACAGAAGTACACCGGGGAGCTGTTTTTT	CASSPQKYTGELFF
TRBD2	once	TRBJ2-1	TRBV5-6	TGTGCCAGCAGCTCCCGAGGCGGGACTAGTGGGCTCTTC	CASSSRGGTSGLF
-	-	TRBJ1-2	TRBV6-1	TGTGCCAGCAGTGAAGCGCTCTGGCTGGACTATGGCTACACCTTC	CASSEALWLDYGYTF
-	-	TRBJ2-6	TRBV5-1	TGCGCCAGCAGCACCTCTGGGGCCAACGTCCTGACTTTC	CASSTSGANVLTF
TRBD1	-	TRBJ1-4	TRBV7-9	TGTGCCAGCAGCACAACAGGGGTTGGGGAAAAACTGTTTTTT	CASSTTGVGEKLFF
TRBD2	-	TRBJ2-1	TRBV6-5	TGTGCCAGCAGCGCGGGACTAGAGGTTGAGCAGTTCTTC	CASSAGLEVEQFF
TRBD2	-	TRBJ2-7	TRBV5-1	TGCGCCAGCAGCTCGACTAGCGGGAAGGTCTACGAGCAGTACTTC	CASSSTSGKVYEQYF
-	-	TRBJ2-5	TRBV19	TGTGCCAGTAGTATAGAGGCCCGGGATTTGACCCAGTACTTC	CASSIEARDLTQYF
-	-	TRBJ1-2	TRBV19	TGTGCCAGTAGTATATTTTTGGGTCGGGGGTACTACACCTTC	CASSIFLGRGYYTF
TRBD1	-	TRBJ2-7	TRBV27	TGTGCCAGCAGTTTATTTTGGACAGGGAGCTACGAGCAGTACTTC	CASSLFWTGSYEQYF
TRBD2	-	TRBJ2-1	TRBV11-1	TGTGCCAGCAGCTTAGACCGACTAGCCGCCGTCAATGAGCAGTTCTTC	CASSLDRLAAVNEQFF
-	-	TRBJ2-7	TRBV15	TGTGCCACCAGCGTCCGGGACGGAGTCTACGAGCAGTACTTC	CATSVRDGVYEQYF
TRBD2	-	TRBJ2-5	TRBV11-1	TGTGCCAGCAGCCCGGGGACTAAAGAGACCCAGTACTTC	CASSPGTKETQYF
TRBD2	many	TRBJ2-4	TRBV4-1	TGCGCCAGCAGCCAAGGGCTAGCGGGAGTCGGCGACAAAAACATTCAGTACTTC	CASSQGLAGVGDKNIQYF
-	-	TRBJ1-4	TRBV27	TGTGCCAGCAGTTTATCGTCGGGACGGAATGAAAAACTGTTTTTT	CASSLSSGRNEKLFF
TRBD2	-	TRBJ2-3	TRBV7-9	TGTGCCAGCAGCTTAGCGGGACTAGCGGGAGGGTATGGCACAGATACGCAGTATTTT	CASSLAGLAGGYGTDTQYF
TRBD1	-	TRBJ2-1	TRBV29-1	TGCAGCGTTGAAGATCCCGACAGGGCACTCTACAATGAGCAGTTCTTC	CSVEDPDRALYNEQFF